This entry lists 10 T cell receptor beta chains sequenced from one sample in a study of OX40 agonist ivuxolimab in advanced cancers. This table comes from immunoSEQ multiplex PCR, and its TCRdb copy is limited to in-frame clones, with some not included. The repertoire consists of about 47,000 clones, with roughly 90% occurring once and the leading ten covering 7.8%. This material consisted of CD4+ or CD8+ T cells sorted from blood, taken in a trial of the OX40 agonist ivuxolimab. These receptors were obtained from an adult with an advanced solid tumor such as melanoma, head and neck, liver or kidney cancer.

Only one count was recorded for this clone. This chain uses TRBV4-1 with TRBJ2-3; maybe TRBD1 (5 bases). The germline V gene encodes CDR1 MGHRA and CDR2 YSYEKL. The CDR3 is made up of 15 amino acids. V gave up 3 bases and J gave up 2 bases, with 12 bases separating them. CDR3: CASSHTGQNTDTQYF. DNA for the CDR3: TGCGCCAGCAGCCATACAGGCCAGAACACAGATACGCAGTATTTT.

This chain connects TRBV5-4 to TRBJ2-7, with 7 bases that match TRBD2. CDR1 is SGHNT, CDR2 YYREEE, per germline (reference sequence). Trimming at V came to 4 bases and at J to 3 bases, leaving 13 bases not matched to a gene. This CDR3 spans 16 amino acids. The CDR3 DNA is TGTGCCAGCAGCCCGTCATTAAGCGCGGGAGACTACGAGCAGTACTTC. Residues: CASSPSLSAGDYEQYF.

This clone came up a few times. V is TRBV10-1 and J is TRBJ1-2, with D perhaps TRBD1 (6 bases). CDR3 length: 13 residues. The germline V gene encodes CDR1 WNHNN and CDR2 SYGVQD (reference sequence). Trimming took off 2 bases at V and 7 bases at J, with 11 bases between the two ends. The CDR3 DNA follows: TGCGCCAGCAGTGAGACCAGGGGTACTGGCTACACCTTC. As protein: CASSETRGTGYTF.

This chain uses TRBV6-4 with TRBJ2-1; the D is unclear. V lost 5 bases, J lost 7 bases, and 3 bases lay in between. Germline CDR1 and CDR2: MRHNA and SNTAGT. This CDR3 has 10 residues. The CDR3 protein is CASSLNEQFF. CDR3 bases: TGTGCCAGCAGTCTGAATGAGCAGTTCTTC.

This clone was detected only a few times. The chain employs TRBV5-1 and TRBJ2-5; possibly TRBD2 for D (6 bases). This CDR3 spans 15 amino acids. V dropped 0 bases and J dropped 4 bases, with 13 bases sitting between them. Germline V gene lookup returns CDR1 SGHRS and CDR2 YFSETQ. In nucleotides, the CDR3 is TGCGCCAGCAGCTTGGCCCGAGGACTACGAGAGACCCAGTACTTC. Translated, it gives CASSLARGLRETQYF.

The chain links TRBV7-2 to TRBJ2-5; D assignment may be TRBD1 or TRBD2 (5 bases each). CDR1 and CDR2 (germline): SGHTA, FQGNSA. This CDR3 is built from 13 residues. Between the trimmed V and J ends, which lost 0 bases and 5 bases, there was a span of 7 bases. In DNA form, the CDR3 reads TGTGCCAGCAGCTTAGCGGGGGTGGAGACCCAGTACTTC. As protein: CASSLAGVETQYF.

The chain links TRBV11-1 to TRBJ1-4; TRBD1 aligns across 7 bases. Germline CDR1 is SGHAT and CDR2 is FQDESV (reference sequence). CDR3 length: 14 residues. The ends lost 5 bases at V and 8 bases at J; junction bases unmatched: 8. CDR3 amino acids: CASSIRQGGEKLFF. The CDR3 DNA follows: TGTGCCAGCAGCATCCGACAGGGTGGGGAAAAACTGTTTTTT.

J is TRBJ2-5 and V is TRBV18, with unresolved D. V was cut by 2 bases and J by 5 bases, with 6 bases left in between. The CDR3 is 12 amino acids. Germline V gene data show CDR1 as KGHSH and CDR2 as LQKENI. The CDR3, as DNA: TGTGCCAGCTCACCAGACCGGGAGACCCAGTACTTC. This codes for CASSPDRETQYF.

The chain recombines TRBV18 with TRBJ1-1; 8 bases are shared with TRBD1. Germline V gene lookup returns CDR1 KGHSH and CDR2 LQKENI. The V and J ends lost 3 bases and 0 bases, in that order; junction bases with no gene match: 6. This CDR3 has 16 residues. CDR3 protein: CASSPGTGGMNTEAFF. CDR3 sequence (DNA): TGTGCCAGCTCACCCGGGACAGGAGGGATGAACACTGAAGCTTTCTTT.

This chain connects TRBV25-1 to TRBJ1-5; D may be TRBD1 (5 bases). V was pared by 4 bases and J by 5 bases, with 6 bases between. There are 12 residues in the CDR3. CDR1 and CDR2 from the germline V gene are MGHDK and SYGVNS. Here the CDR3 reads CASSGDDQPQHF. CDR3 coding DNA: TGTGCCAGCAGTGGGGACGATCAGCCCCAGCATTTT.